The 2 T cell receptor beta chains listed next were all sequenced from one sample in a study of blood T cell repertoires in COVID-19. Repertoires were generated with immunoSEQ multiplex PCR, while TCRdb's copy carries only in-frame clones and drops some. Here the sample spans 50,000 or so clones, 60% to 80% being singletons. Sequencing was carried out using peripheral blood. These receptors originate from a human donor with active or convalescent COVID-19. The donor label of this sample is uncertain.

The V and J genes are TRBV28 and TRBJ1-2, with 9 bases lining up with TRBD1. This CDR3 contains 15 residues. The germline gives CDR1 MDHEN, CDR2 SYDVKM. V was pared by 5 bases and J by 5 bases, with 9 bases of the junction left unmatched. The CDR3 coding sequence is TGTGCCAGCAGTCAAAACAGGGGGCGAAATTATGGCTACACCTTC. It codes for CASSQNRGRNYGYTF.

The genes are TRBV9 and TRBJ1-1; no firm D call. V lost 2 bases to trimming and J lost 3 bases, with 8 bases between them. Germline-derived CDR1 and CDR2 are SGDLS and YYNGEE. The CDR3 runs to 13 residues. The CDR3 DNA is TGTGCCAGCAGCGTCGATCAGGACACTGAAGCTTTCTTT. As protein: CASSVDQDTEAFF.